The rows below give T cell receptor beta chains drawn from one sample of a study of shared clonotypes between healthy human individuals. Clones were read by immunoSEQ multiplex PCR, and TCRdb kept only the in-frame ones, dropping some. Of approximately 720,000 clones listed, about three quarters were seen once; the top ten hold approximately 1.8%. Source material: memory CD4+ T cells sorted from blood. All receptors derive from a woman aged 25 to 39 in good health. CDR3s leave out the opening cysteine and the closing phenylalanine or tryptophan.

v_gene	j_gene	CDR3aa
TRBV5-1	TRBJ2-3	ASSTSPDTQY
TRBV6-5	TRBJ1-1	ASSPGGDTEAF
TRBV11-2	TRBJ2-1	ASSPNRLAGGVGFREQF
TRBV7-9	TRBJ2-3	ASSLRGISTDTQY
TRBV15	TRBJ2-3	ATSPVLGGRPDTQY
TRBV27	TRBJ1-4	ASSFRITNEKLF
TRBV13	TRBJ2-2	ASSLLRLAGPDSNTGELF
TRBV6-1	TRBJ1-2	ASSEVRGTYGYT
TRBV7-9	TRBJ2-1	ASSPPWASGLSYNEQF
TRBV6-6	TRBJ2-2	ASYQGEFYTGELF
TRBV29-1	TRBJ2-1	SVDWARGHNEQF